This T cell receptor beta chain stems from a study of tumor T cells in aggressive B-cell lymphoma. TCRdb keeps only in-frame clones here, not all; method: immunoSEQ multiplex PCR. This sample has 10,000 to 14,000 clones; approximately 91% occur once, and the top ten carry 2.2%. The CDR3 covers 15 residues. CDR1 MNHEY and CDR2 SVGAGI come from the germline V gene. The V and J ends lost 4 bases and 3 bases, in that order; junction bases with no gene match: 4. The sequencing input was tumor tissue. The chain joins TRBV6-5 to TRBJ2-2, with 8 bases lining up with TRBD2. The clonotype originates from an adult with diffuse large B cell lymphoma. CDR3: CASSSISGDTGELFF. The CDR3 coding sequence is TGTGCCAGCAGTTCCATTAGCGGGGACACCGGGGAGCTGTTTTTT.